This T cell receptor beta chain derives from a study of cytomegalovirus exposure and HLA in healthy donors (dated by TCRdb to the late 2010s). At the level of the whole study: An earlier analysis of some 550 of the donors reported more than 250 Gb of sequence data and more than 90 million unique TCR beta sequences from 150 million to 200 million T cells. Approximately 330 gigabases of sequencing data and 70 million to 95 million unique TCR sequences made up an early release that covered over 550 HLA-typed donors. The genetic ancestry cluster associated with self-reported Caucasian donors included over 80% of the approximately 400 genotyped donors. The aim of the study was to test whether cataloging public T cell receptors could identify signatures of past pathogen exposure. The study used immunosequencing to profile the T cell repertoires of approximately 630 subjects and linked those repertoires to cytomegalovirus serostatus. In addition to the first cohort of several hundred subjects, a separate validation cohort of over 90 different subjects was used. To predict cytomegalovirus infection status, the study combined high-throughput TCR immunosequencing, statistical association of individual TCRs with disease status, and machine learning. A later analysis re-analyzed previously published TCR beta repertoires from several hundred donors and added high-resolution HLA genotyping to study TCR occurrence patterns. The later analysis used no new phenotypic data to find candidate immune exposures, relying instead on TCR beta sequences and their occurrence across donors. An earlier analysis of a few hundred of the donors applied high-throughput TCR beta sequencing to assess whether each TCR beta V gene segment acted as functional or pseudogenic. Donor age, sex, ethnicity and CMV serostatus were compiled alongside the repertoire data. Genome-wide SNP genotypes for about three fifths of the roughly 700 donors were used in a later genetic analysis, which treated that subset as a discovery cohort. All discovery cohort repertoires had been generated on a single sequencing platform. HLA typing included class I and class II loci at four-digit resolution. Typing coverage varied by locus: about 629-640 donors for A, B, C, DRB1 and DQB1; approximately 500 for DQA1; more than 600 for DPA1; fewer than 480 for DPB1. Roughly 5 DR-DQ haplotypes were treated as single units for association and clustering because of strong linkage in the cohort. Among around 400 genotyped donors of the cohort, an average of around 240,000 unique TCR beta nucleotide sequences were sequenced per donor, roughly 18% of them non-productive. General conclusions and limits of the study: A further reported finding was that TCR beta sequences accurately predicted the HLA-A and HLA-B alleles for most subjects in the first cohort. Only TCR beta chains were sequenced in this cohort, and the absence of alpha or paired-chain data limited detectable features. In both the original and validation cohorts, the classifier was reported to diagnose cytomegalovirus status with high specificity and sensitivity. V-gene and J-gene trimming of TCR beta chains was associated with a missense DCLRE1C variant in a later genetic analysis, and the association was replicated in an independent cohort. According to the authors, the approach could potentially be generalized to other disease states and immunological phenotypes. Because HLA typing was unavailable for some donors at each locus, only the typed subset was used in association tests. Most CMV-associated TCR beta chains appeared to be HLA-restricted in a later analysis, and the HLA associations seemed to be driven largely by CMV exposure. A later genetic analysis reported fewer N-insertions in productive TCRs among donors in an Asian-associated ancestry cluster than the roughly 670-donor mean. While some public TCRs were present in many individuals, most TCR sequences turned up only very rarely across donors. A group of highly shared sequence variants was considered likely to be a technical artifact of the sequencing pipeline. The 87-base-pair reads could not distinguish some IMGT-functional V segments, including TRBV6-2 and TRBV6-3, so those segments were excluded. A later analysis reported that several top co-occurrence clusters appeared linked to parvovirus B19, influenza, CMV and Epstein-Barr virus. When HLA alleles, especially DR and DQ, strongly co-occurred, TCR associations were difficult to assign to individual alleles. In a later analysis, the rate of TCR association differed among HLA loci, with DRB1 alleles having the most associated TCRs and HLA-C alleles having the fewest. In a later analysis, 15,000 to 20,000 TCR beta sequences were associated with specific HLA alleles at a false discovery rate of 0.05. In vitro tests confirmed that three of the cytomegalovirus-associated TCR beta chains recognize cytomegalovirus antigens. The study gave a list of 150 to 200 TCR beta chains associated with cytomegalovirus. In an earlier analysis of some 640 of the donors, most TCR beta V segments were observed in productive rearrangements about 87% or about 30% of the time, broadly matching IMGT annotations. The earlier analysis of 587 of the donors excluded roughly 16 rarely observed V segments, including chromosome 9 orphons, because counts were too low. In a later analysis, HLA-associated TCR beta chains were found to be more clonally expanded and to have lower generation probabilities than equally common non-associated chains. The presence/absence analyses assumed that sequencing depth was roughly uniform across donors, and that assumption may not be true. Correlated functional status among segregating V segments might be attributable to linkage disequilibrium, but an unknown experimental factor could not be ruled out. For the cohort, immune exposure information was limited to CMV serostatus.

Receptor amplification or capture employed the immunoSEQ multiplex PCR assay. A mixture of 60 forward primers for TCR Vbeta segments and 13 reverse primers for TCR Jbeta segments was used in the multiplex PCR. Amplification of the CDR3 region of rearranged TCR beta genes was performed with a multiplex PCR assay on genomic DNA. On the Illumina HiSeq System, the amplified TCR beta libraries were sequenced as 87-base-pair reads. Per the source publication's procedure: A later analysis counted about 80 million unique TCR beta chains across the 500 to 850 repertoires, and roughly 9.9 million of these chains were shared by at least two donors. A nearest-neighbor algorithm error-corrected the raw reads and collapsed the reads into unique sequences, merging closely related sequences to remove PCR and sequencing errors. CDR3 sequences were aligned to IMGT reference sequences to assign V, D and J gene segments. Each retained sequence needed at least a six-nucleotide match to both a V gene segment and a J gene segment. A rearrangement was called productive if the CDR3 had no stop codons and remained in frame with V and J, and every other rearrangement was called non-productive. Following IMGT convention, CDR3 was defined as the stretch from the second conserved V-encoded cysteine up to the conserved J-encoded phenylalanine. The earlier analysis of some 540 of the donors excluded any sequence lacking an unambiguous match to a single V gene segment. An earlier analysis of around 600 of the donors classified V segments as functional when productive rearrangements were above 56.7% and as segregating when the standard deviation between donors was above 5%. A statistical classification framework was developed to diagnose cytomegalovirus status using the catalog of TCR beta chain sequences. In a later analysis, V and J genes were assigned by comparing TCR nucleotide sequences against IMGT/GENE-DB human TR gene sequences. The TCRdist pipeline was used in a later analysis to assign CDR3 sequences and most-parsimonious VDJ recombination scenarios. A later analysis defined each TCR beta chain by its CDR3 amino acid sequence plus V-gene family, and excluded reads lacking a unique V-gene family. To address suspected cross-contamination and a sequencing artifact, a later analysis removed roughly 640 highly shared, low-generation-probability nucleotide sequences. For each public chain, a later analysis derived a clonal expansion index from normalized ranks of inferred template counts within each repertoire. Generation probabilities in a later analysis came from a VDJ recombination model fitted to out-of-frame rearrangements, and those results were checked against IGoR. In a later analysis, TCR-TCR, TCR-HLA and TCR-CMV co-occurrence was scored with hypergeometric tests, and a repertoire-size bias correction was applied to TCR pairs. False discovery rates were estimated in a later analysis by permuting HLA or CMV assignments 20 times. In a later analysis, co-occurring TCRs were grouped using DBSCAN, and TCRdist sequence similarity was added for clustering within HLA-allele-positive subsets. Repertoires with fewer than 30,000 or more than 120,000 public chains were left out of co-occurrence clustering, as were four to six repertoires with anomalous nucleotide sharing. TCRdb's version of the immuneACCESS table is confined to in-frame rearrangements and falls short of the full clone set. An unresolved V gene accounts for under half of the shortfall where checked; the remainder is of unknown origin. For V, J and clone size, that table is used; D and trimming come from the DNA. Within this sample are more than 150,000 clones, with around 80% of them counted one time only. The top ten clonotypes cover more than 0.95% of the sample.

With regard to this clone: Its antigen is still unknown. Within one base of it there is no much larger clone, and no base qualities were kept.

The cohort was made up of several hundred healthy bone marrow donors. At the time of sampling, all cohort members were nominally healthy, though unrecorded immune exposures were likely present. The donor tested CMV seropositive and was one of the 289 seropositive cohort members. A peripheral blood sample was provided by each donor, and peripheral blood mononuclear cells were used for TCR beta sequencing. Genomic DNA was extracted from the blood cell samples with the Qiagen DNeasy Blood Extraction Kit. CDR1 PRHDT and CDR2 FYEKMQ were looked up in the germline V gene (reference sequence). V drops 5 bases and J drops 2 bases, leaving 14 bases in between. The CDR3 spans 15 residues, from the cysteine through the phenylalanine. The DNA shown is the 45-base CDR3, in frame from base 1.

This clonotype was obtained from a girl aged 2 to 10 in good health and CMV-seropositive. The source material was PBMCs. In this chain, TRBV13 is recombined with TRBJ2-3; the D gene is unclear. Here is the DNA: TGTGCCAGCAGCACCTGGGTGGGCTCCACAGATACGCAGTATTTT. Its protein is CASSTWVGSTDTQYF.